A single sample is the source of the 10 T cell receptor beta chains below, sequenced in a study of beta chain features in type 1 diabetes. Overall study findings and caveats: Moderately but significantly shorter TCRB CDR3s were found in Type 1 diabetes patients in all four CD4+ subsets.

For these TCRs, the target antigens are not known. The isolated RNA, all of it, was reverse transcribed, so expressed TCRB transcripts were what got sequenced. Clones were read by immunoSEQ multiplex PCR, and TCRdb kept only the in-frame ones, dropping some. The table includes 55,000 to 85,000 clones, 49% detected once. The material sequenced was central memory CD4+ T cells from blood. The source is a man aged 30 to 39 with type 1 diabetes.

This clone was counted only a few times. The chain joins TRBV5-1 to TRBJ2-1; TRBD2 agrees at 10 bases. The V segment lost 4 bases and the J segment 1 base; nucleotides outside the gene matches: 5. The germline V gene has CDR1 SGHRS and CDR2 YFSETQ. The CDR3 contains 16 residues. The CDR3 DNA follows: TGCGCCAGCAGCGGGCTAGCGGGAGCGTCCTACAATGAGCAGTTCTTC. Its translation: CASSGLAGASYNEQFF.

This clone came up a few times. The V gene is TRBV9, the J gene TRBJ1-2, with D possibly being TRBD1 (5 bases). Between the trimmed V and J ends, which lost 1 base and 6 bases, there was a span of 10 bases. CDR3 size: 13 residues. CDR1 SGDLS and CDR2 YYNGEE come from the germline V gene. CDR3 in DNA: TGTGCCAGCAGCGTATCCCCCAGGGATGGCTACACCTTC. Translating it yields CASSVSPRDGYTF.

This rearrangement joins TRBV19 to TRBJ2-7, with 9 bases that match TRBD1. The ends lost 6 bases at V and 3 bases at J; junction bases unmatched: 6. The CDR3 sequence is 14 residues long. The germline V gene encodes CDR1 LNHDA and CDR2 SQIVND (reference sequence). CDR3 loop: CASSPMGQGYEQYF. CDR3 sequence (DNA): TGTGCCAGTAGCCCCATGGGACAGGGCTACGAGCAGTACTTC.

The chain joins TRBV15 to TRBJ1-2; D possibly corresponds to TRBD1 (6 bases). This CDR3 spans 14 amino acids. Between the trimmed V and J ends, which lost 1 base and 8 bases, there was a span of 14 bases. CDR1 is LNHNV, CDR2 YYDKDF, per germline (reference sequence). This CDR3 reads CATSRAQGLGGYTF. CDR3 DNA sequence: TGTGCCACCAGCAGAGCACAGGGTCTGGGGGGCTACACCTTC.

For this clone: This sample includes further DNA sequences coding for the same CDR3. The V call is TRBV18, the J call TRBJ1-1; D unclear. Deletions cut 2 bases from V and 2 bases from J, with 6 bases between. Germline lookup yields CDR1 KGHSH and CDR2 LQKENI. The CDR3 is made up of 13 amino acids. The CDR3 DNA is TGTGCCAGCTCACCAGGGCTTAACACTGAAGCTTTCTTT. Protein: CASSPGLNTEAFF.

This clone is a singleton in its sample. The chain carries TRBV5-1 and TRBJ2-1; D perhaps matches TRBD2 (5 bases). V dropped 5 bases and J dropped 5 bases, with 11 bases sitting between them. Germline CDR1 and CDR2: SGHRS and YFSETQ. This CDR3 is built from 13 residues. The CDR3 nucleotides read TGCGCCAGCAGAACTAGGGCGGACAATGAGCAGTTCTTC. Translating it yields CASRTRADNEQFF.

The DNA for the CDR3 is TGTGCCACTCTACTAGGTTTTGAGCAGTTCTTC. This sequence encodes CATLLGFEQFF. The chain combines TRBV2 with TRBJ2-1, with D perhaps TRBD2 (5 bases). Germline loops: CDR1 SNHLY, CDR2 FYNNEI. This CDR3 has 11 amino acids. V dropped 10 bases and J dropped 9 bases, with 13 bases sitting between them.

For the CDR3, the DNA is TGTGCCAGCAGCTCCACCTCCTGGACAGGGCGGAAAGAGACCCAGTACTTC. It encodes CASSSTSWTGRKETQYF. The V gene is TRBV11-2, the J gene TRBJ2-5, with TRBD1 matching over 8 bases. The germline V gene has CDR1 SGHAT and CDR2 FQNNGV. CDR3 length: 17 amino acids. Trimming took 4 bases from V and 3 from J; bases not matched to a gene: 13.

This clone was seen more than once but under ten times. This chain joins TRBV6-5 and TRBJ1-1; D might be TRBD1 (5 bases). The germline V and J ends were trimmed by 6 bases and 1 base, with 12 bases remaining between them. Germline V gene sequence: CDR1 MNHEY, CDR2 SVGAGI. CDR3 length: 14 amino acids. The CDR3 DNA reads TGTGCCAGCAGCCTAGACAGCCCGAACACTGAAGCTTTCTTT. Translated, it gives CASSLDSPNTEAFF.

This clone occurred a few times. The chain employs TRBV5-5 and TRBJ2-5; 11 nucleotides line up with TRBD2. This CDR3 is built from 14 residues. Germline CDR1 is SGHKS and CDR2 is YYEKEE (reference sequence). With 4 bases clipped from V and 4 bases from J, the junction kept 3 bases outside the gene matches. The CDR3 spells CASSGGTSGETQYF. The CDR3, as DNA: TGTGCCAGCAGCGGGGGGACTAGCGGAGAGACCCAGTACTTC.